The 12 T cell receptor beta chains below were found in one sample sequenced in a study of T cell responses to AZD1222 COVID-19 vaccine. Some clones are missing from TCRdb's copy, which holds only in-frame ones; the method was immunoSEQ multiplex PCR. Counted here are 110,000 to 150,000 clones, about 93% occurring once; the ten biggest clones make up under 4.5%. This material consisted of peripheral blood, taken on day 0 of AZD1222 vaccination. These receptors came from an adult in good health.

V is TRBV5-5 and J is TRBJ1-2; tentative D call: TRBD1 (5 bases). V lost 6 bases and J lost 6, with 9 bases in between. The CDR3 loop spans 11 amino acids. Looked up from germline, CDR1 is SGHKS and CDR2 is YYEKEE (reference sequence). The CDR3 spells CASTRDDGYTF. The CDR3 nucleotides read TGTGCCAGCACCAGGGACGATGGCTACACCTTC.

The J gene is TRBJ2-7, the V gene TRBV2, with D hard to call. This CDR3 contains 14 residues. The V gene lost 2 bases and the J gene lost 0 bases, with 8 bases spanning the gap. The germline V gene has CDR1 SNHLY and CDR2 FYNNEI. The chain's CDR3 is CASSERVSSYEQYF. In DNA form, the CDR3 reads TGTGCCAGCAGTGAAAGGGTAAGCTCCTACGAGCAGTACTTC.

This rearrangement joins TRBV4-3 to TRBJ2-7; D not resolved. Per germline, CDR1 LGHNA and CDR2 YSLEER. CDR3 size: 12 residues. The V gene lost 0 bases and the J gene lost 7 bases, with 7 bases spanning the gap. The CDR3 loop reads CASSQDRGEQYF. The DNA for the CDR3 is TGCGCCAGCAGCCAAGATCGCGGTGAGCAGTACTTC.

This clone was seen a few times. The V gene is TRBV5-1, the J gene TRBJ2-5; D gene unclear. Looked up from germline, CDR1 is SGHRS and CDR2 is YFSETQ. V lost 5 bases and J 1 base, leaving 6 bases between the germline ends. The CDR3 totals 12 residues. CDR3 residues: CASRVSQETQYF. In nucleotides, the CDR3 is TGCGCCAGCAGGGTTAGCCAAGAGACCCAGTACTTC.

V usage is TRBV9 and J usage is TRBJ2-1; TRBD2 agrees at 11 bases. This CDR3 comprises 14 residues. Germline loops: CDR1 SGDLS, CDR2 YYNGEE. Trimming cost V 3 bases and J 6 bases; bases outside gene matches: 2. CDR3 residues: CASSGLAGLNEQFF. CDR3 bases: TGTGCCAGCAGCGGACTAGCGGGACTCAATGAGCAGTTCTTC.

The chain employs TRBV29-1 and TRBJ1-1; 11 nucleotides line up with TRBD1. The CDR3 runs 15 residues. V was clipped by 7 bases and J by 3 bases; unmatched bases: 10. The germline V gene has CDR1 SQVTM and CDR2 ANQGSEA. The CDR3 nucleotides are TGCAGCGCCACAAGTGGGGGACAGGGGGACACTGAAGCTTTCTTT. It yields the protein CSATSGGQGDTEAFF.

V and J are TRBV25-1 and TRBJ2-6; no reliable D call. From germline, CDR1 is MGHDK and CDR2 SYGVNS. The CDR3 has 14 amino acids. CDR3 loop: CASFSGSGANVLTF. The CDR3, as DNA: TGTGCGTCTTTCTCGGGCTCTGGGGCCAACGTCCTGACTTTC.

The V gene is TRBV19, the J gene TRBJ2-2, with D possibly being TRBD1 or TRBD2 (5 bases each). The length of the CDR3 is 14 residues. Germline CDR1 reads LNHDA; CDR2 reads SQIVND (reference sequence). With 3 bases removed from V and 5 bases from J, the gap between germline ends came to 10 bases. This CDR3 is CASSIQGVTGELFF. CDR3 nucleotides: TGTGCCAGTAGTATTCAGGGAGTGACCGGGGAGCTGTTTTTT.

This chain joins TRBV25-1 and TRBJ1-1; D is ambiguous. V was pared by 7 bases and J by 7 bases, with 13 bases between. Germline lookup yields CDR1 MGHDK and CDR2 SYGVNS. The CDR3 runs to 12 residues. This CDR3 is CASTEGLGEAFF. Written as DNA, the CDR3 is TGTGCCAGCACCGAGGGTTTGGGTGAAGCTTTCTTT.

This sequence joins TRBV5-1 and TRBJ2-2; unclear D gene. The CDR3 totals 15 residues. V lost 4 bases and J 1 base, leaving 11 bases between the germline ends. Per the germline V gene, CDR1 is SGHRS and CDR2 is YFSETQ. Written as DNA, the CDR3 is TGCGCCAGCAGCCCGGACGGAATGAACACCGGGGAGCTGTTTTTT. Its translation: CASSPDGMNTGELFF.

CDR3 DNA: TGTGCCAGCAGGAGTTTCCCGGCAGGGGGCAATTCACCCCTCCACTTT. It codes for CASRSFPAGGNSPLHF. This sequence joins TRBV27 and TRBJ1-6; 8 bases are shared with TRBD1. Germline loops: CDR1 MNHEY, CDR2 SMNVEV (reference sequence). With V trimmed by 6 bases and J by 7 bases, 11 bases remained unmatched. The CDR3 extends over 16 amino acids.

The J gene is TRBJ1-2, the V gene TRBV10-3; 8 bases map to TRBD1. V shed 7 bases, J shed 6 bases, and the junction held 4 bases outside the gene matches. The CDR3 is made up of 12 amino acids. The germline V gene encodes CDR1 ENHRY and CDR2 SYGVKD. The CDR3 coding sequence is TGTGCCATCACCAGACAGGGGCATGGCTACACCTTC. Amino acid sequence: CAITRQGHGYTF.